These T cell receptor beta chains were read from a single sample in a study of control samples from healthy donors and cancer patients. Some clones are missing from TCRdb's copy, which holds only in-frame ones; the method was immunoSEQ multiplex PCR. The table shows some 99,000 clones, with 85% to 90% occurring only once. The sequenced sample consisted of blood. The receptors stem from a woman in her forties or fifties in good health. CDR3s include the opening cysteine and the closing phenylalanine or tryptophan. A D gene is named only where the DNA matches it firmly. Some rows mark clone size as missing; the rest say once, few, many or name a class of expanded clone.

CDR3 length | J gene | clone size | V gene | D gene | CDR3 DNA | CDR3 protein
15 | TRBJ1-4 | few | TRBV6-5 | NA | TGTGCCAGCAGCTCCTCGGGGCGGCTTTATGAAAAACTGTTTTTT | CASSSSGRLYEKLFF
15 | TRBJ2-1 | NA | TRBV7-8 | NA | TGTGCCAGCAGCTTGGCCGGGACCCAATACAATGAGCAGTTCTTC | CASSLAGTQYNEQFF
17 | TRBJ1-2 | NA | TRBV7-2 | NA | TGTGCCAGCAGGTTAGCCCCGGTGGCAGGGGCACCTTATGGCTACACCTTC | CASRLAPVAGAPYGYTF
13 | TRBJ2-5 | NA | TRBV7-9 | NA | TGTGCCAGCAGCTTAGCGCCCGGGGAGACCCAGTACTTC | CASSLAPGETQYF
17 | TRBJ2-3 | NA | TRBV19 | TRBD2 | TGTGCCAGTAGCCCAACTCCGACTAGCGGGATTGGAGATACGCAGTATTTT | CASSPTPTSGIGDTQYF
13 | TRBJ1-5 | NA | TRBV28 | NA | TGTGCCAGCATCTCAAGTCGAAATCAGCCCCAGCATTTT | CASISSRNQPQHF
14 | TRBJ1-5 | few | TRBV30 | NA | TGTGCCTGGAGTGTAGGGCCAATCAGTCAGCCCCAGCATTTT | CAWSVGPISQPQHF
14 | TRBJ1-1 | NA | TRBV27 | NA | TGTGCCAGCAGCTCCCCATACAAGTTGGCTGAAGCTTTCTTT | CASSSPYKLAEAFF
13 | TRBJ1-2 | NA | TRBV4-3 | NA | TGCGCCAGCAGCCAAGGAGCGCCAGGAGGCTACACCTTC | CASSQGAPGGYTF
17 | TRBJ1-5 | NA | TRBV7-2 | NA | TGTGCCAGCAGCTCCCCTGGACTTGTACGTGGGGATCAGCCCCAGCATTTT | CASSSPGLVRGDQPQHF
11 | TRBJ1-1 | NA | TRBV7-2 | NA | TGTGCCAGCAGAACACAGATTGAAGCTTTCTTT | CASRTQIEAFF
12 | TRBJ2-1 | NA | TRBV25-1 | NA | TGTGCCAGCCCCCCCTCAAACAATGAGCAGTTCTTC | CASPPSNNEQFF
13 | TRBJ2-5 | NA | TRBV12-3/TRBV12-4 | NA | TGTGCCAGCAGTTTGGTACTGGGCGAGACCCAGTACTTC | CASSLVLGETQYF
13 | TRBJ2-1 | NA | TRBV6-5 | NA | TGTGCCAGCAGTACATCCTTCGGGAATGAGCAGTTCTTC | CASSTSFGNEQFF
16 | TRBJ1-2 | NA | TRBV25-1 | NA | TGTGCCAGCAGTGAAATCGAGGGGACGCGAAACTATGGCTACACCTTC | CASSEIEGTRNYGYTF
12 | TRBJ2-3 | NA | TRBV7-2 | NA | TGTGCCAGCAGCTTACACAGAAATACGCAGTATTTT | CASSLHRNTQYF
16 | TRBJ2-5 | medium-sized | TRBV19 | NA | TGTGCCAGTAGTATAGCCGGGTCAGGCGAGGGAAAGACCCAGTACTTC | CASSIAGSGEGKTQYF
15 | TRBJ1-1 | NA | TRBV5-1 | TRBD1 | TGCGCCAGCAGCACGGACAGGGGCATGAACACTGAAGCTTTCTTT | CASSTDRGMNTEAFF
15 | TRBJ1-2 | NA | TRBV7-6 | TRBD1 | TGTGCCAGCAGCTTAAACAGGGGAATCAACTATGGCTACACCTTC | CASSLNRGINYGYTF
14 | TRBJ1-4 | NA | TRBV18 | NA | TGTGCCAGCTCACCACGGGGGAGCAATGAAAAACTGTTTTTT | CASSPRGSNEKLFF
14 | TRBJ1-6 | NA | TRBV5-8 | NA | TGTGCCAGCAGCTTCGCGGGACTCCATTCACCCCTCCACTTT | CASSFAGLHSPLHF
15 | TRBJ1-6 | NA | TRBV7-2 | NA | TGTGCCAGCAGCTCGCGGTCCTTCAGGGATTCACCCCTCCACTTT | CASSSRSFRDSPLHF
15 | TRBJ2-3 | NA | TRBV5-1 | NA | TGCGCCAGCAGCGGAGGTAGAGAGGGGGTAGATACGCAGTATTTT | CASSGGREGVDTQYF
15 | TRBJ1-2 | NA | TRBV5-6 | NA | TGTGCCAGCAGCCAGCGGACACCGACGCTCTATGGCTACACCTTC | CASSQRTPTLYGYTF
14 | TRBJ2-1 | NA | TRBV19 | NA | TGTGCCAGTAGTTCCCAAAGCTCCTACAATGAGCAGTTCTTC | CASSSQSSYNEQFF
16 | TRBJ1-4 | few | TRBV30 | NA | TGTGCCTGGAGTCTAGTACTTTCGGGGAGGAATGAAAAACTGTTTTTT | CAWSLVLSGRNEKLFF
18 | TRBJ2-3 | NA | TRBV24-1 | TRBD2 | TGTGCCACCAGTAGGGGGGACATAGCGGGAGGGCGTCTAGATACGCAGTATTTT | CATSRGDIAGGRLDTQYF
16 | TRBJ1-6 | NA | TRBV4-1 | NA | TGCGCCAGCAGCCAAGAGGGGGGGAGCTATAATTCACCCCTCCACTTT | CASSQEGGSYNSPLHF
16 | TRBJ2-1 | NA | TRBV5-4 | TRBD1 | TGTGCCAGCAGATCCTCGGGACAGGGGGCCTACAATGAGCAGTTCTTC | CASRSSGQGAYNEQFF
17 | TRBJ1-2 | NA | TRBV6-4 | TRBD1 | TGTGCCAGCAGTCTAACTCATGGACAGGGAGGGAGCTATGGCTACACCTTC | CASSLTHGQGGSYGYTF
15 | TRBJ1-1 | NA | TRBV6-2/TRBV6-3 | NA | TGTGCCAGCAGTTACTCGCCGTTAATGAACACTGAAGCTTTCTTT | CASSYSPLMNTEAFF
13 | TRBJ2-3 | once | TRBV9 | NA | TGTGCCAGCAGTATCGGGGGAGCAGATACGCAGTATTTT | CASSIGGADTQYF
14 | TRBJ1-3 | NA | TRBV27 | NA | TGTGCCAGCAGTTTCAGGGGACCTGGAAACACCATATATTTT | CASSFRGPGNTIYF
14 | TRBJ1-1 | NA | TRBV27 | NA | TGTGCCAGCAGTTTCAGGGGTGGGAACACTGAAGCTTTCTTT | CASSFRGGNTEAFF
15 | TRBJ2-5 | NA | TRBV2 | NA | TGTGCCAGCAGCTCACAGGGGGGGAAGAGAGAGACCCAGTACTTC | CASSSQGGKRETQYF
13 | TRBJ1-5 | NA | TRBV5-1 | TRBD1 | TGCGCCAGCAGCAGGGGACAGGGACAGCCCCAGCATTTT | CASSRGQGQPQHF
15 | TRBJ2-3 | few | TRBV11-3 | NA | TGTGCCAGCAGCTTAGATTGGGGGAGCCGGGATACGCAGTATTTT | CASSLDWGSRDTQYF
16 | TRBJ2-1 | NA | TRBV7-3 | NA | TGTGCCAGCAGCGAATGGGCCGGGACTGGAGGCCACGAGCAGTTCTTC | CASSEWAGTGGHEQFF
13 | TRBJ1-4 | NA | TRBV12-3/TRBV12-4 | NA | TGTGCCAGCAGTTTGAGGTCTAATGAAAAACTGTTTTTT | CASSLRSNEKLFF
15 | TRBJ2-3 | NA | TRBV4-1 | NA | TGCGCCAGCAGCCAAGATGGATCCAGGCGGGATACGCAGTATTTT | CASSQDGSRRDTQYF
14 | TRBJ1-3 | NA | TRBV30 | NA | TGTGCCTGGAGTTCCAAGGGAAGCGGAAACACCATATATTTT | CAWSSKGSGNTIYF
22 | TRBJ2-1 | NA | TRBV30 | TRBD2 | TGTGCCTGGACCCACCCGGGACTAGCGGGGGGGCGGACACCTATCAAACAAGATGAGCAGTTCTTC | CAWTHPGLAGGRTPIKQDEQFF
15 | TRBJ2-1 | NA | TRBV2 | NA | TGTGCCAGCACCTCTCTGCGAGCGGCAGGGAATGAGCAGTTCTTC | CASTSLRAAGNEQFF
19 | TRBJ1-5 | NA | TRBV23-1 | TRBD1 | TGCGCCAGCAGTCAATTCGCGGGACAGTTAGGTATAGGGCATCAGCCCCAGCATTTT | CASSQFAGQLGIGHQPQHF
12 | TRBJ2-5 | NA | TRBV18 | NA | TGTGCCAGCTCGTTAGCGGAAGAGACCCAGTACTTC | CASSLAEETQYF
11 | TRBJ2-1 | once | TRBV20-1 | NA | TGCAGTGCTAGACCGCACAATGAGCAGTTCTTC | CSARPHNEQFF
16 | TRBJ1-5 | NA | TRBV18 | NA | TGTGCCAGCTCACACGATGGTTCGATCAGCAATCAGCCCCAGCATTTT | CASSHDGSISNQPQHF
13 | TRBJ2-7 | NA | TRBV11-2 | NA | TGTGCCAGCAGCTTATCCACCAACGGCGAGCAGTACTTC | CASSLSTNGEQYF